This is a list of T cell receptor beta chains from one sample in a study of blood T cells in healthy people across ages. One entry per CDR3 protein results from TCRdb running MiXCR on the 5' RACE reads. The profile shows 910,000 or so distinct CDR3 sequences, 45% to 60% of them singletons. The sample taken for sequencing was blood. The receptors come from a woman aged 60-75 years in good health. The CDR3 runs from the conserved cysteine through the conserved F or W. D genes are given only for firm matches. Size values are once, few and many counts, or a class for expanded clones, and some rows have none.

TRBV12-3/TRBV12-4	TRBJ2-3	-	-	TGTGCCAGCAGACCCTCGTGGGCAGATACGCAGTATTTT	CASRPSWADTQYF
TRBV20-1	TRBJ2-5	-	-	TGCAGTGCTAAAAGCGGATTCCAAGAGACCCAGTACTTC	CSAKSGFQETQYF
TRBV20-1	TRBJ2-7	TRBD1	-	TGCAGTGTTCGACAGGGTAGCTCCGACGAGCAGTACTTC	CSVRQGSSDEQYF
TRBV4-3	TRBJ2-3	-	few	TGCGCCAGCAGCCAAAGGAGAGATACGCAGTATTTT	CASSQRRDTQYF
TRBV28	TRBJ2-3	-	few	TGTGCCAGCAGCCGGGCCCAGGGGTCAGATACGCAGTATTTT	CASSRAQGSDTQYF
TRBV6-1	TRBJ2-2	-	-	TGTGCCAGCCGCGTAGGTGGGAGCGCCGGGGAGCTGTTTTTT	CASRVGGSAGELFF
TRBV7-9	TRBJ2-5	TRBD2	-	TGCGCCAGCAGCTTAGGGCTAGCGGGAGGGACGGAGACCCAGTACTTC	CASSLGLAGGTETQYF
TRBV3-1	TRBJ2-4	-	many	TGTGCCAGCAGCCGGGGACTAGCCAAAAACATTCAGTACTTC	CASSRGLAKNIQYF
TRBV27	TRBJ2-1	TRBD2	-	TGTGCCAGCAGTTTTACTAGCGGGAGCAATGAGCAGTTCTTC	CASSFTSGSNEQFF
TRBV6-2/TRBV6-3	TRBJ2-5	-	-	TGTGCCAGCAGTCGCCTGGGCAGGGAAAAACAAGAGACCCAGTACTTC	CASSRLGREKQETQYF
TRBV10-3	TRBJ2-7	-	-	TGTGCCATCAGTGAAGGACTCCCCTACGAGCAGTACTTC	CAISEGLPYEQYF
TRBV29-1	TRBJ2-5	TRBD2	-	TGCAGCGCTATCTCCAGTAACATACTAGCGGGTGGCCTCGGGACCCAGTACTTC	CSAISSNILAGGLGTQYF
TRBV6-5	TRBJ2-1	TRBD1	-	TGTGCCAGCAGTTACGACAGGGGCTACAATGAGCAGTTCTTC	CASSYDRGYNEQFF
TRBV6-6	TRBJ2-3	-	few	TGTGCCAGCAGTTATGAGGGCACAGATACGCAGTATTTT	CASSYEGTDTQYF
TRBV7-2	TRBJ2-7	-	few	TGTGCCAGCCGCGGGACCCACTACGAGCAGTACTTC	CASRGTHYEQYF
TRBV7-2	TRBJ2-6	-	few	TGTGCCAGCACGCTACAGGGACTCTCTGGGGCCAACGTCCTGACTTTC	CASTLQGLSGANVLTF
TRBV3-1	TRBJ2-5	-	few	TGTGCCAGCAGCCAAGATTGGAGGGTTGGGGAGACCCAGTACTTC	CASSQDWRVGETQYF
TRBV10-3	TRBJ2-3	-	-	TGTGCCACGGCCTTAGCGGCACTCAAAAACACAGATACGCAGTATTTT	CATALAALKNTDTQYF
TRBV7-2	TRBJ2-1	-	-	TGTGCCAGCAGCTTGGCCTCCTTTAGCGTTCTCTACAATGAGCAGTTCTTC	CASSLASFSVLYNEQFF
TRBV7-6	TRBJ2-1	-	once	TGTGCCAGCAGCTCCGAGTCCTACAATGAGCAGTTCTTC	CASSSESYNEQFF
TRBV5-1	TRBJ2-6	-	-	TGCGCCAGCAGCTTGATCAGGGCAGGGGCCTCACTCTCTGGGGCCAACGTCCTGACTTTC	CASSLIRAGASLSGANVLTF
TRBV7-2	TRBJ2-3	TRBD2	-	TGTGCCAGCAGTCGATGGAGCGGGATGAGCCGCACAGATACGCAGTATTTT	CASSRWSGMSRTDTQYF
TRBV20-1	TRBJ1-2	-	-	TGCAGTGCTAGAGAGGGGGAATATGGCTACACCTTC	CSAREGEYGYTF
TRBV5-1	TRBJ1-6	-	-	TGCGCCAGCAGCTTGTACCAGGGTCAGGTTAATTCACCCCTCCACTTT	CASSLYQGQVNSPLHF
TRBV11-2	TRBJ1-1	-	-	TGTGCCAGCAGCGTCCGACAGAACACTGAAGCTTTCTTT	CASSVRQNTEAFF
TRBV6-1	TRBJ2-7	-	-	TGTGCCAGCAGTCACCGACCGGGGCTCTCCTACGAGCAGTACTTC	CASSHRPGLSYEQYF
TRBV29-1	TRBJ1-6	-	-	TGCAGCGTGGCACAGGGTCGGAATTCACCCCTCCACTTT	CSVAQGRNSPLHF
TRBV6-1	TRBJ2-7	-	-	TGTGCCAGCAGTGAAGCATGGCAGGGCTACGAGCAGTACTTC	CASSEAWQGYEQYF
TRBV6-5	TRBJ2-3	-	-	TGTACCAGCAGTACCCAAGATACGCAGTATTTT	CTSSTQDTQYF
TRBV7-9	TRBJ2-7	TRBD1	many	TGTGCCAGCAGCTTCGGACAGGGTTACTACGAGCAGTACTTC	CASSFGQGYYEQYF
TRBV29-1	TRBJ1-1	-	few	TGCAGCGTCACACGACAGGCGGGAGGGACTGAAGCTTTCTTT	CSVTRQAGGTEAFF
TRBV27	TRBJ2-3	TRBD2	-	TGTGCCAGCAGTTTATCCCAGCGGGGTTTGTCAGATACGCAGTATTTT	CASSLSQRGLSDTQYF
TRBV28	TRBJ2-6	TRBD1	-	TGTGCCAGCAGGCTTACAGGGGGCGGCAACGTCCTGACTTTC	CASRLTGGGNVLTF
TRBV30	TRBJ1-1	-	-	TGTGCCTGTAGGGACCCCAAGGCGGACACTGAAGCTTTCTTT	CACRDPKADTEAFF
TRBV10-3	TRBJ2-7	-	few	TGTGCCATAGCGACCGGGATTAGTCACGAGCAGTACTTC	CAIATGISHEQYF
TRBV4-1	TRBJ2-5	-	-	TGCGCCAGCAGCCAAGATCCCAGGGAAGAGACCCAGTACTTC	CASSQDPREETQYF
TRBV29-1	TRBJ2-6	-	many	TGCAGCGTTTCCGGTTCCTCCGGGGCCAACGTCCTGACTTTC	CSVSGSSGANVLTF
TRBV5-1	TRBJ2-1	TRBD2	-	TGCGCTAGCAGCTTGGCGGGAGGGCCGTCGGAGGAGCAGTTCTTC	CASSLAGGPSEEQFF
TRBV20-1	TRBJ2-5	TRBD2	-	TGCAGTGCTAGTGGACTAGCGGGACACGGTGGGGAGACCCAGTACTTC	CSASGLAGHGGETQYF
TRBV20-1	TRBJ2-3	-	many	TGCAGTGCTAGAGATGCCGGGTCCACAGATACGCAGTATTTT	CSARDAGSTDTQYF
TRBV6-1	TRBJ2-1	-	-	TGTGCCAGCAGTGAAATTATCTCAGGGTCTTTCGTTCGGTTCTTC	CASSEIISGSFVRFF
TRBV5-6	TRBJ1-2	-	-	TGTGCCAGCAGCCAGTTGTCAGGGGACGATGGCTACACCTTC	CASSQLSGDDGYTF
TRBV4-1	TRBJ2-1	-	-	TGCGCCAGCAGCACCCCAGTCGGGAGAAGCCCTTCGCGGGACTACAATGAGCAGTTCTTC	CASSTPVGRSPSRDYNEQFF
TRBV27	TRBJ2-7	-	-	TGTGCCAGCAGTCCACCCCGGGACGGATCCTACGAGCAGTACTTC	CASSPPRDGSYEQYF
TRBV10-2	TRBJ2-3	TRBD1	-	TGCGCCAGCACCCTGGACAGGGTGATAGATACGCAGTATTTT	CASTLDRVIDTQYF